The next 27 T cell receptor beta chains were all read from a single sample in a study of blood T cell repertoires in COVID-19. The protocol was immunoSEQ multiplex PCR, while the TCRdb copy is restricted to in-frame clones and leaves out a portion. Of tens of thousands of clones in the sample, around 87% are singletons; the top ten hold 15% to 20%. The sample consisted of peripheral blood. All receptors come from a woman between 55 and 75 years old with COVID-19, enrolled during active disease.

V usage is TRBV27 and J usage is TRBJ1-5; TRBD1 might be the D (5 bases). Germline CDR1 is MNHEY and CDR2 is SMNVEV (reference sequence). Deletions cut 6 bases from V and 3 bases from J, with 12 bases between. The CDR3 loop spans 14 amino acids. The CDR3 bases are TGTGCCAGCAGCTTCAACAGGTACAATCAGCCCCAGCATTTT. Residues: CASSFNRYNQPQHF.

The chain uses TRBV19 and TRBJ1-1; no reliable D call. Germline CDR1 is LNHDA and CDR2 is SQIVND (reference sequence). V dropped 2 bases and J dropped 6 bases, with 10 bases sitting between them. The CDR3 covers 13 residues. CDR3 sequence reads: CASSIKVRAEAFF. CDR3 DNA: TGTGCCAGTAGTATAAAAGTACGAGCTGAAGCTTTCTTT.

Only one count was recorded for this clone. The chain combines TRBV19 with TRBJ1-1; 10 bases map to TRBD1. V lost 5 bases and J lost 1; bases outside the gene matches: 7. Germline lookup yields CDR1 LNHDA and CDR2 SQIVND (reference sequence). The CDR3 contains 16 residues. CDR3 residues: CASSVTTGGANTEAFF. CDR3 nucleotide sequence: TGTGCCAGTAGTGTCACGACAGGGGGCGCGAACACTGAAGCTTTCTTT.

This chain uses TRBV15 with TRBJ1-5, with D maybe TRBD1 (6 bases). This CDR3 comprises 13 residues. Germline V gene lookup returns CDR1 LNHNV and CDR2 YYDKDF (reference sequence). V lost 3 bases and J lost 14, with 17 bases in between. This chain's CDR3 is CATSREGEGTKHF. The DNA of the CDR3 is TGTGCCACCAGCAGGGAGGGGGAGGGAACGAAGCATTTT.

The chain has TRBV2 and TRBJ2-1; no clear D. The germline gives CDR1 SNHLY, CDR2 FYNNEI. Trimming pared 7 bases from V and 0 bases from J, leaving 7 bases between. The CDR3 covers 13 residues. CDR3 sequence (DNA): TGTGCCAGCATCCCCTCCTCCTACAATGAGCAGTTCTTC. Translation: CASIPSSYNEQFF.

The chain couples TRBV27 to TRBJ1-4; the D gene is possibly TRBD1 (6 bases). There are 14 residues in the CDR3. Per the germline V gene, CDR1 is MNHEY and CDR2 is SMNVEV (reference sequence). Trimming pared 1 base from V and 8 bases from J, leaving 11 bases between. The CDR3 here is CASSLFSRGEKLFF. The CDR3 nucleotides are TGTGCCAGCAGTTTATTTTCTAGGGGGGAAAAACTGTTTTTT.

V gene TRBV19 combines with J gene TRBJ1-3; the D gene is possibly TRBD1 (5 bases). Germline V gene sequence: CDR1 LNHDA, CDR2 SQIVND (reference sequence). V lost 10 bases and J lost 0, with 13 bases in between. This CDR3 comprises 14 residues. This CDR3 reads CATTDKGSGNTIYF. In DNA form, the CDR3 reads TGTGCCACCACGGACAAAGGCTCTGGAAACACCATATATTTT.

In nucleotides, the CDR3 is TGTGCCATCAGTGGGACACAGGTAACCTACGAGCAGTACTTC. Amino acids: CAISGTQVTYEQYF. The chain joins TRBV10-3 to TRBJ2-7; D might be TRBD1 (5 bases). Germline V gene sequence: CDR1 ENHRY, CDR2 SYGVKD. Trimming took 4 bases from V and 2 from J, leaving 12 bases between them. This CDR3 is 14 amino acids long.

This clone came up a few times. Compared with germline, one end of the junction differs, possibly owing to a read error. The chain links TRBV7-9 to TRBJ1-5, with 10 positions matching TRBD1. The CDR3 extends over 15 amino acids. Germline V CDR1 and CDR2: SEHNR, FQNEAQ (reference sequence). CDR3 DNA: TGTGCCAGCAGCATAGCGGGACAGGGGCTCCAGCCCCAGCATTTT. It specifies CASSIAGQGLQPQHF. The whole variable domain, filled in from reference TRBV7-9 and TRBJ1-5, reads DTGVSQNPRHKITKRGQNVTFRCDPISEHNRLYWYRQTLGQGPEFLTYFQNEAQLEKSRLLSDRFSAERPKGSFSTLEIQRTEQGDSAMYLCASSIAGQGLQPQHFGDGTRLSIL.

The chain links TRBV28 to TRBJ2-5; 7 bases agree with TRBD2. The CDR3 contains 12 residues. The junction had 3 bases not matched to a gene; V was cut back by 8 bases and J by 3 bases. Germline-derived CDR1 and CDR2 are MDHEN and SYDVKM. The CDR3 DNA reads TGTGCCAGCCCCAGCGGGAAAGAGACCCAGTACTTC. Translating gives CASPSGKETQYF.

The CDR3 reads CASSRDSLGNTIYF. The CDR3 bases are TGTGCCAGCAGTCGGGACAGCCTTGGAAACACCATATATTTT. This chain joins TRBV6-5 and TRBJ1-3; 7 bases line up with TRBD1. V lost 5 bases to trimming and J lost 3 bases; unmatched junction nucleotides: 4. Germline V gives CDR1 MNHEY, CDR2 SVGAGI. The CDR3 is 14 residues long.

The chain joins TRBV3-1 (or the pseudogene TRBV3-2) to TRBJ1-4; the D is unclear. This CDR3 is built from 16 residues. V was trimmed by 4 bases and J by 6 bases, leaving 18 bases between them. Germline CDR1 and CDR2: LGHDT and YNNKEL (reference sequence). In DNA form, the CDR3 reads TGTGCCAGCAGCCCACCCGCAGGAAGAATCTATGAAAAACTGTTTTTT. Its translation is CASSPPAGRIYEKLFF.

V is TRBV3-1 (or the pseudogene TRBV3-2) and J is TRBJ2-2; TRBD2 agrees at 8 bases. Looked up from germline, CDR1 is LGHDT and CDR2 is YNNKEL (reference sequence). V lost 1 base to trimming and J lost 2 bases; unmatched junction nucleotides: 9. The CDR3 extends over 18 amino acids. The CDR3 DNA reads TGTGCCAGCAGCCAAGTAAGTGGTAGCGGGACTAACACCGGGGAGCTGTTTTTT. Translation gives CASSQVSGSGTNTGELFF.

Details on this clone: One junction end disagrees with the germline gene, perhaps due to a read error. The chain couples TRBV9 to TRBJ1-2, with a possible D match to TRBD1 (5 bases). The CDR3 has 15 amino acids. CDR1 SGDLS and CDR2 YYNGEE come from the germline V gene. The CDR3 region has the DNA TGTGCCAGTAGCGTAGGGGCAGGCTTAAACTATGGCTACACCTTC. Translating gives CASSVGAGLNYGYTF.

This chain joins TRBV4-3 and TRBJ1-3; perhaps TRBD1 as D (5 bases). Germline CDR1 LGHNA, CDR2 YSLEER. The CDR3 loop spans 16 amino acids. V dropped 1 base and J dropped 4 bases, with 14 bases sitting between them. CDR3 nucleotides: TGCGCCAGCAGCCAAGGGTCCGGGGGACCAGGAAACACCATATATTTT. Translation gives CASSQGSGGPGNTIYF.

V and J are TRBV3-1 (or the pseudogene TRBV3-2) and TRBJ1-6; TRBD1 matches 11 bases. The CDR3 runs to 16 residues. The ends lost 2 bases at V and 7 bases at J; junction bases unmatched: 4. The germline V gene has CDR1 LGHDT and CDR2 YNNKEL (reference sequence). The CDR3 reads CASSQLDRGRNSPLHF. CDR3 nucleotide sequence: TGTGCCAGCAGCCAACTGGACAGGGGGCGGAATTCACCCCTCCACTTT.

The chain recombines TRBV4-1 with TRBJ1-4, with D uncertain. CDR1 MGHRA and CDR2 YSYEKL come from the germline V gene. The V end lost 1 base, the J end lost 8 bases, and 17 bases lay between the germline ends. The CDR3 is 16 residues long. The CDR3 DNA follows: TGCGCCAGCAGCCAAGGTGCCGACACCAGCAAGGAAAAACTGTTTTTT. This sequence encodes CASSQGADTSKEKLFF.

The chain links TRBV15 to TRBJ2-7, with 9 nucleotides matching TRBD1. The CDR3 contains 15 residues. Trimming took 3 bases from V and 4 from J; bases not matched to a gene: 7. CDR1 and CDR2 from the germline V gene are LNHNV and YYDKDF (reference sequence). CDR3 DNA sequence: TGTGCCACCAGCAGGAACACAGGGGGCGGTTACGAGCAGTACTTC. It codes for CATSRNTGGGYEQYF. Full variable domain (missing parts from reference TRBV15 and TRBJ2-7): DAMVIQNPRYQVTQFGKPVTLSCSQTLNHNVMYWYQQKSSQAPKLLFHYYDKDFNNEADTPDNFQSRRPNTSFCFLDIRSPGLGDTAMYLCATSRNTGGGYEQYFGPGTRLTVT.

CDR3 coding DNA: TGCAGCGTTGAAAGACTCGGGACAGCCCGGAAAAGGGGCTACACCTTC. Its protein is CSVERLGTARKRGYTF. This chain links TRBV29-1 with TRBJ1-2, with 7 bases aligning to TRBD1. Losses at the gene ends were 2 bases for V and 8 bases for J; bases not matched to a gene: 17. This CDR3 is 16 amino acids long. Germline V gene lookup returns CDR1 SQVTM and CDR2 ANQGSEA.

A few counts support this clone. The J gene is TRBJ1-1, the V gene TRBV28; 7 nucleotides match TRBD1. V dropped 8 bases and J dropped 7; count of bases not matched to a gene: 7. This CDR3 spans 12 amino acids. Germline V gives CDR1 MDHEN, CDR2 SYDVKM. The CDR3 sequence: CASQQGHLEAFF. The CDR3, as DNA: TGTGCCAGCCAACAGGGGCACCTTGAAGCTTTCTTT.

The chain links TRBV6-5 to TRBJ2-1, with D perhaps TRBD1 (5 bases). Germline assignment: CDR1 MNHEY and CDR2 SVGAGI. The CDR3 totals 14 residues. Trimming stripped 7 bases from V and 3 bases from J, with 13 bases between. CDR3 nucleotides: TGTGCCAGCACCCTCGGTCAGGGCTACAATGAGCAGTTCTTC. Translation: CASTLGQGYNEQFF.

The rearrangement links TRBV5-1 to TRBJ2-1, with a tentative D call TRBD2 (6 bases). The CDR3 loop spans 14 amino acids. CDR1 SGHRS and CDR2 YFSETQ come from the germline V gene. The germline V and J ends were trimmed by 5 bases and 2 bases, with 11 bases remaining between them. CDR3 protein: CASSRRTTYNEQFF. CDR3 nucleotide sequence: TGCGCCAGCAGTAGGCGGACTACCTACAATGAGCAGTTCTTC.

The V gene is TRBV20-1, the J gene TRBJ1-1; tentative D call: TRBD1 (6 bases). Germline V gene sequence: CDR1 DFQATT, CDR2 SNEGSKA (reference sequence). CDR3 length: 14 amino acids. V lost 3 bases and J 4 bases, leaving 15 bases between the germline ends. In nucleotides, the CDR3 is TGCAGTGCTAGTGAAAATACAGGGTTCACTGAAGCTTTCTTT. Translating it yields CSASENTGFTEAFF.

The rearrangement links TRBV20-1 to TRBJ1-2; D perhaps matches TRBD1 (5 bases). V gave up 6 bases and J gave up 4 bases, with 9 bases separating them. The CDR3 has 11 residues. The germline gives CDR1 DFQATT, CDR2 SNEGSKA (reference sequence). The CDR3: CSAIDSYGYTF. The CDR3 DNA reads TGCAGTGCCATCGACAGCTATGGCTACACCTTC.

The chain has TRBV4-2 and TRBJ2-2; D not resolved. Germline CDR1 and CDR2: LGHNA and YNFKEQ. The CDR3 consists of 15 residues. Between the trimmed V and J ends, which lost 0 bases and 5 bases, there was a span of 10 bases. DNA of the CDR3: TGTGCCAGCAGCCAAGAGGGTAGACAAACCGGGGAGCTGTTTTTT. Translating it yields CASSQEGRQTGELFF.

This chain connects TRBV6-5 to TRBJ2-3, with a weak D call TRBD2 (5 bases). The V end lost 0 bases, the J end lost 0 bases, and 7 bases lay between the germline ends. Germline V gene lookup returns CDR1 MNHEY and CDR2 SVGAGI. This CDR3 region has 15 residues. CDR3 protein: CASSYSGGSTDTQYF. CDR3 in DNA: TGTGCCAGCAGTTACTCGGGCGGGAGCACAGATACGCAGTATTTT.

The CDR3 protein is CASSPHPDGTYEQYF. CDR3 in DNA: TGTGCCAGCAGCCCACACCCCGACGGGACCTACGAGCAGTACTTC. The chain links TRBV7-2 to TRBJ2-7, with a possible D match to TRBD2 (5 bases). Germline V CDR1 and CDR2: SGHTA, FQGNSA. Trimming shortened V by 5 bases and J by 2 bases, and 16 bases separated the two germline ends. This CDR3 is 15 amino acids long. Using reference TRBV7-2 and TRBJ2-7 for the parts outside the CDR3, the full variable domain is GAGVSQSPSNKVTEKGKDVELRCDPISGHTALYWYRQSLGQGLEFLIYFQGNSAPDKSGLPSDRFSAERTGGSVSTLTIQRTQQEDSAVYLCASSPHPDGTYEQYFGPGTRLTVT.